The 12 T cell receptor beta chains reported below all come from one sample, sequenced in a study of blood T cell repertoires in COVID-19. The protocol was immunoSEQ multiplex PCR, while the TCRdb copy is restricted to in-frame clones and leaves out a portion. The profile shows a few hundred thousand clones, more than 70% of them singletons. Sample: peripheral blood. These receptors were obtained from a man younger than 35 who had recovered from COVID-19.

The V and J genes are TRBV6-5 and TRBJ1-2, with TRBD1 matching 7 bases. V dropped 8 bases and J dropped 7; count of bases not matched to a gene: 7. Germline-derived CDR1 and CDR2 are MNHEY and SVGAGI. This CDR3 contains 12 residues. The CDR3 sequence: CASLYRGGGYTF. CDR3 DNA: TGTGCCAGCCTATACAGGGGAGGTGGCTACACCTTC.

The chain combines TRBV29-1 with TRBJ1-1; D not resolved. The CDR3 is made up of 15 amino acids. Looked up from germline, CDR1 is SQVTM and CDR2 is ANQGSEA. The V end was cut by 4 bases, the J end by 4 bases, with 19 bases between. CDR3 DNA: TGCAGCGTTGTGATCCCCGGAGGACGAGGCACTGAAGCTTTCTTT. Translating it yields CSVVIPGGRGTEAFF.

In DNA, the CDR3 is TGCGCCAGCAGCCGTCAGGTAGGGGATAATGAAGCTTTCTTT. This translates into CASSRQVGDNEAFF. V gene TRBV4-1 combines with J gene TRBJ1-1; D perhaps matches TRBD1 (5 bases). CDR3 size: 14 residues. CDR1 and CDR2 from the germline V gene are MGHRA and YSYEKL. V was shortened by 4 bases and J by 7 bases, with 16 bases between the two germline ends.

This sequence joins TRBV14 and TRBJ2-1; D is perhaps TRBD1 (5 bases). Trimming took off 0 bases at V and 10 bases at J, with 10 bases between the two ends. The CDR3 is 13 amino acids. Per germline, CDR1 SGHDN and CDR2 FVKESK. For the CDR3, the DNA is TGTGCCAGCAGCCAAGACAGGGTGGGGGAGCAGTTCTTC. This gives the protein CASSQDRVGEQFF.

The chain links TRBV28 to TRBJ1-2, with 8 bases aligning to TRBD1. CDR3 size: 15 residues. V lost 3 bases to trimming and J lost 2 bases; unmatched junction nucleotides: 5. Germline CDR1 and CDR2: MDHEN and SYDVKM. The CDR3 bases are TGTGCCAGCAGTTTGGTCCAGGGGGCGAACTATGGCTACACCTTC. Amino acids: CASSLVQGANYGYTF.

The chain uses TRBV7-9 and TRBJ1-2; possible D gene TRBD1, 5 bases. Germline V gene lookup returns CDR1 SEHNR and CDR2 FQNEAQ (reference sequence). V was clipped by 10 bases and J by 4 bases, with 16 bases between them. The CDR3 extends over 13 amino acids. CDR3 amino acids: CATEHGGGYGYTF. The DNA for the CDR3 is TGTGCCACCGAGCACGGGGGTGGCTATGGCTACACCTTC. The full variable domain, in which reference TRBV7-9 and TRBJ1-2 provide the parts outside the CDR3, is DTGVSQNPRHKITKRGQNVTFRCDPISEHNRLYWYRQTLGQGPEFLTYFQNEAQLEKSRLLSDRFSAERPKGSFSTLEIQRTEQGDSAMYLCATEHGGGYGYTFGSGTRLTVV.

The chain links TRBV14 to TRBJ1-1; D is possibly TRBD1 (5 bases). The V end was cut by 0 bases, the J end by 2 bases, with 7 bases between. This CDR3 is built from 14 residues. Germline V gives CDR1 SGHDN, CDR2 FVKESK. DNA for the CDR3: TGTGCCAGCAGCCAAGACAGGGTCAACACTGAAGCTTTCTTT. Its protein is CASSQDRVNTEAFF.

This chain links TRBV6-2 or TRBV6-3 with TRBJ2-2; 10 bases agree with TRBD2. Unmatched junction bases numbered 3, after V lost 8 bases and J lost 3 bases. CDR3 length: 14 amino acids. CDR1 is MNHEY and CDR2 is SVGEGT in the germline V gene. The CDR3 sequence: CASRLAGDTGELFF. As DNA, the CDR3 is TGTGCCAGCCGCCTAGCGGGAGACACCGGGGAGCTGTTTTTT.

The chain has TRBV15 and TRBJ2-7, with 10 bases identical to TRBD1. Germline trimming cut 5 bases from V and 3 bases from J; bases unmatched to any gene: 7. CDR3 length equals 15 residues. CDR1 is LNHNV and CDR2 is YYDKDF in the germline V gene (reference sequence). The CDR3 DNA reads as TGTGCCACCAGCTCGAGACAGGGGGCGAACTACGAGCAGTACTTC. Amino acids: CATSSRQGANYEQYF.

Only a few counts were recorded for this clone. The chain joins TRBV21-1 to TRBJ2-1; the table's D call, TRBD1, has no DNA check behind it. TRBV21-1 constitutes a pseudogene. The CDR3 contains 15 residues. The CDR3 region has the DNA TGTGCCAGCAGCAAAGAGGGACAGCTTTACAATGAGCAGTTCTTC. Translated: CASSKEGQLYNEQFF.

This clone was seen only a few times. The chain couples TRBV9 to TRBJ1-1; tentatively, D is TRBD1 (5 bases). V was cut by 0 bases and J by 1 base, with 13 bases left in between. There are 16 residues in the CDR3. CDR1 is SGDLS and CDR2 is YYNGEE in the germline V gene. The CDR3 DNA reads as TGTGCCAGCAGCGTAGGCCCCCGGACAAGGAACACTGAAGCTTTCTTT. Translating it yields CASSVGPRTRNTEAFF.

The chain joins TRBV7-2 to TRBJ1-5, with D unclear. The germline V and J ends were trimmed by 1 base and 7 bases, with 11 bases remaining between them. This CDR3 region has 14 residues. CDR1 is SGHTA and CDR2 is FQGNSA in the germline V gene. This CDR3 is CASSLGAPRQPQHF. The CDR3 DNA follows: TGTGCCAGCAGCTTAGGGGCGCCCCGGCAGCCCCAGCATTTT.